The 19 T cell receptor beta chains presented below share a single source sample, sequenced in a study of T cell repertoires in cytomegalovirus infection. Their antigen targets remain unknown. TCRdb passed the reads through MiXCR, listing each CDR3 protein once. The sample has about 340,000 distinct CDR3 sequences, roughly 29% seen once. The sequencing used cultured PBMCs, collected from culture after CMV antigen stimulation. The receptors originated from a human donor in good health (CMV status not recorded). Some clones in this sample may be carry-over from other donors' samples.

V gene TRBV29-1 combines with J gene TRBJ2-3, with D possibly matching TRBD2 (6 bases). Trimming pared 4 bases from V and 2 bases from J, leaving 7 bases between. CDR1 and CDR2 (germline): SQVTM, ANQGSEA. The CDR3 spans 12 residues. CDR3 nucleotides: TGCAGCGTTGGGGACTTCACAGATACGCAGTATTTT. It yields the protein CSVGDFTDTQYF.

There are a few counts of this clonotype. The chain recombines TRBV11-2 with TRBJ2-1; 7 nucleotides agree with TRBD2. There are 17 residues in the CDR3. Germline assignment: CDR1 SGHAT and CDR2 FQNNGV. V lost 0 bases to trimming and J lost 2 bases; unmatched junction nucleotides: 7. The CDR3 sequence is CASSLDITSGTYNEQFF. The CDR3, as DNA: TGTGCCAGCAGCTTAGATATAACCAGCGGGACCTACAATGAGCAGTTCTTC.

This clonotype was counted between two and nine times. The V call is TRBV11-1, the J call TRBJ1-2; 8 bases align to TRBD1. Germline CDR1 SGHAT, CDR2 FQDESV (reference sequence). J was trimmed by 6 bases and V by 2 bases; bases with no gene match: 8. This CDR3 region has 15 residues. CDR3 in amino acids: CASSLLNRGRDGYTF. In DNA form, the CDR3 reads TGTGCCAGCAGCTTATTGAACAGGGGGAGAGATGGCTACACCTTC.

CDR3 in amino acids: CASSDSYRTGLNTGELFF. Here the CDR3 DNA reads TGTGCCAGCAGTGATTCCTACCGGACAGGATTGAACACCGGGGAGCTGTTTTTT. The chain links TRBV6-6 to TRBJ2-2; 7 nucleotides match TRBD1. Germline V lookup: CDR1 MNHNY, CDR2 SVGAGI (reference sequence). J gave up 1 base and V 5 bases, and 13 bases lay outside the gene matches. There are 18 residues in the CDR3.

The genes are TRBV6-1 and TRBJ2-3, with D hard to call. The CDR3 length is 13 residues. Germline-derived CDR1 and CDR2 are MNHNS and SASEGT. V was pared by 4 bases and J by 6 bases, with 11 bases between. The CDR3 DNA sequence: TGTGCCAGCAGTGGAAACATCCAGGATACGCAGTATTTT. Translating gives CASSGNIQDTQYF.

This clonotype was observed once. V and J are TRBV5-1 and TRBJ2-7; 10 positions agree with TRBD2. The junction had 6 bases not matched to a gene; V was cut back by 1 base and J by 5 bases. The germline CDR1 and CDR2 sequences are SGHRS and YFSETQ. The CDR3 sequence is 15 residues long. The CDR3 bases are TGCGCCAGCAGCTTGAGCCTAGCGGGAGCTGACGAGCAGTACTTC. It codes for CASSLSLAGADEQYF.

The gene calls are TRBV7-2 and TRBJ2-5, with D tentatively TRBD1 (5 bases). V was pared by 4 bases and J by 1 base, with 16 bases between. Germline V gene lookup returns CDR1 SGHTA and CDR2 FQGNSA. The CDR3 spans 16 residues. DNA of the CDR3: TGTGCCAGCAGCTCACCTCTTATGGGGCCCCAAGAGACCCAGTACTTC. As protein: CASSSPLMGPQETQYF.

This chain connects TRBV7-2 to TRBJ2-5, with D unresolved. The V and J ends lost 2 bases and 5 bases respectively, with 15 bases between them. The CDR3 spans 15 residues. CDR1 and CDR2 from the germline V gene are SGHTA and FQGNSA. CDR3 in DNA: TGTGCCAGCAGCTTACTCCCCCCAATGGGGGAGACCCAGTACTTC. This encodes CASSLLPPMGETQYF.

This clonotype has only a few counts. The chain employs TRBV9 and TRBJ1-1; D is unclear. Germline CDR1 is SGDLS and CDR2 is YYNGEE. The length of the CDR3 is 15 residues. Trimming removed 0 bases from V and 0 bases from J, with 9 bases in between. The CDR3 protein is CASSVDSHMNTEAFF. For the CDR3, the DNA is TGTGCCAGCAGCGTAGATTCTCATATGAACACTGAAGCTTTCTTT.

In its sample, this clonotype was seen a few times. This sequence joins TRBV6-5 and TRBJ1-1; D unclear. Trimming removed 0 bases at V and 0 bases at J, with 5 bases between. The CDR3 consists of 14 residues. Germline CDR1 is MNHEY and CDR2 is SVGAGI. DNA for the CDR3: TGTGCCAGCAGTTACTCGATGGTGAACACTGAAGCTTTCTTT. Translation: CASSYSMVNTEAFF.

V and J are TRBV5-6 and TRBJ1-2, with TRBD1 matching over 10 bases. V was pared by 3 bases and J by 7 bases, with 9 bases of the junction left unmatched. The germline gives CDR1 SGHDT, CDR2 YYEEEE. The CDR3 consists of 15 residues. CDR3 sequence: CASSYRGTGASGYTF. The CDR3 DNA is TGTGCCAGCAGCTATCGAGGGACAGGGGCTTCTGGCTACACCTTC.

This clonotype was seen a few times. The J gene is TRBJ2-3, the V gene TRBV11-2; D call uncertain. Deletions cut 8 bases from V and 0 bases from J, with 12 bases between. From germline, CDR1 is SGHAT and CDR2 FQNNGV. The CDR3 is made up of 14 amino acids. DNA for the CDR3: TGTGCCAGCCTGTCCCACCAAAGCACAGATACGCAGTATTTT. This encodes CASLSHQSTDTQYF.

The rearrangement links TRBV7-8 to TRBJ2-7; 13 positions match TRBD2. The CDR3 is made up of 15 amino acids. Germline V CDR1 and CDR2: SGHVS, FQNEAQ. J lost 3 bases, V lost 5 bases, and 4 bases had no gene match. CDR3: CASSVGTSGVYEQYF. The DNA of the CDR3 is TGTGCCAGCAGCGTAGGGACTAGCGGGGTCTACGAGCAGTACTTC. Filled out from reference TRBV7-8 and TRBJ2-7, the complete variable domain reads GAGVSQSPRYKVAKRGQDVALRCDPISGHVSLFWYQQALGQGPEFLTYFQNEAQLDKSGLPSDRFFAERPEGSVSTLKIQRTQQEDSAVYLCASSVGTSGVYEQYFGPGTRLTVT.

This clonotype was seen a handful of times. This sequence joins TRBV7-4 and TRBJ1-6; the D is unclear. Germline CDR1 SGHVT, CDR2 SQSDAQ. Trimming removed 1 base at V and 6 bases at J, with 13 bases between. The CDR3 spans 16 residues. CDR3 sequence reads: CASSLGSGMGNSPLHF. CDR3 in DNA: TGTGCCAGCAGCTTAGGCTCGGGGATGGGTAATTCACCCCTCCACTTT.

V gene TRBV9 combines with J gene TRBJ2-7; D gene ambiguous. This CDR3 comprises 14 residues. V lost 1 base to trimming and J lost 0 bases, with 8 bases between them. The germline gives CDR1 SGDLS, CDR2 YYNGEE. In DNA form, the CDR3 reads TGTGCCAGCAGCGTACTTGCGGACTCCTACGAGCAGTACTTC. It specifies CASSVLADSYEQYF.

The chain is built from TRBV29-1 and TRBJ2-2, with 7 positions matching TRBD2. V lost 8 bases and J lost 6; bases outside the gene matches: 6. Germline loops: CDR1 SQVTM, CDR2 ANQGSEA. The CDR3 covers 12 residues. The CDR3 DNA sequence: TGCAGCTCGGGGGGAATGGCCGGGGAGCTGTTTTTT. It translates to CSSGGMAGELFF.

There are a few counts of this clonotype. The genes are TRBV28 and TRBJ2-2; 9 positions match TRBD1. Germline lookup yields CDR1 MDHEN and CDR2 SYDVKM. Losses at the gene ends were 5 bases for V and 6 bases for J; bases not matched to a gene: 7. CDR3 length: 15 amino acids. The CDR3 coding sequence is TGTGCCAGCAGTCTTACAGGGGGCAGCGCCGGGGAGCTGTTTTTT. Its protein is CASSLTGGSAGELFF.

The V gene is TRBV19, the J gene TRBJ2-2; 14 nucleotides line up with TRBD2. CDR3 length: 16 amino acids. Germline V gene lookup returns CDR1 LNHDA and CDR2 SQIVND (reference sequence). V was clipped by 9 bases and J by 5 bases; unmatched bases: 8. CDR3 amino acids: CASTTSGGAGTGELFF. As DNA, the CDR3 is TGTGCCAGCACGACTAGCGGGGGGGCAGGTACCGGGGAGCTGTTTTTT. Using reference TRBV19 and TRBJ2-2 for the parts outside the CDR3, the full variable domain is DGGITQSPKYLFRKEGQNVTLSCEQNLNHDAMYWYRQDPGQGLRLIYYSQIVNDFQKGDIAEGYSVSREKKESFPLTVTSAQKNPTAFYLCASTTSGGAGTGELFFGEGSRLTVL.

The V gene is TRBV11-1, the J gene TRBJ2-7; TRBD2 is a possible D gene (6 bases). The germline CDR1 and CDR2 sequences are SGHAT and FQDESV (reference sequence). V lost 1 base to trimming and J lost 1 base, with 11 bases between them. The CDR3 runs to 15 residues. The CDR3 DNA reads as TGTGCCAGCAGCTTAGATGGAGGGTGGTCCTACGAGCAGTACTTC. It encodes CASSLDGGWSYEQYF.